One T cell receptor beta chain is described in this entry. The antigen it binds to is not known. A much more abundant neighbour one base away suggests this may be a read error. These data come from a study of regulatory T cells in long-lasting Graves disease (dated by TCRdb to 2020 to 2022). About the full investigation: Newly diagnosed Graves' disease patients had taken antithyroid drugs for less than 3 months. The study took place in China and was registered as a clinical trial. TCR sequencing covered around 13 persistent and 20 newly diagnosed Graves' disease patients, approximately 33 samples in total. Peripheral blood TCR sequencing and RNA sequencing compared persistent Graves' disease patients with newly diagnosed Graves' disease patients.

The time point label corresponds to: newly diagnosed GD, antithyroid drugs for less than 3 months. RNA was extracted from PBMCs in TRIzol for both TCR sequencing and RNA sequencing. Graves' disease was diagnosed according to American Thyroid Association guidelines. Patients were recruited from an endocrinology department in Xi'an, China. From each patient, approximately 10 milliliters of peripheral blood was collected into an EDTA anticoagulant tube. Ficoll Paque Plus density gradient separation was used to isolate PBMCs, and no further T cell sorting was done. An Agilent 2100 Bioanalyzer and agarose gel were used to check RNA quality, while a NanoDrop 2000 measured RNA concentration. General findings and caveats noted by the study authors: Only peripheral blood was studied, because thyroid tissue, the primary lesion, was inaccessible. Persistent patients shared more public clonotypes among themselves (around 3,000) than newly diagnosed patients did (about 900). Compared with newly diagnosed patients, persistent Graves' disease patients had lower TCR Shannon entropy and fewer highly expanded clones, which suggests clonal expansion. The authors noted that the small sample size was a limitation that may lower accuracy. Only the TCR beta chain was sequenced and analyzed. Persistent disease showed preferential use of TRBV28, TRBJ1-2 and TRBJ2-5, whereas newly diagnosed disease favored TRBV20-1 and TRBJ2-1.

Libraries were constructed by multiplex PCR. Data came from an Illumina HiSeq 4000. CDR3 regions were amplified by Arm-PCR with iRepertoire HTBI primers to construct TCR beta libraries. Before sequencing, the PCR products underwent gel purification. The study's own analysis went as follows. Across samples, 62 TRBV and roughly 13 TRBJ segments were identified and used for gene usage analysis of CDR3 amino acid clonotypes. COPE and FqMerger were used to merge the filtered high-quality paired reads into contigs. BLAST was used to align contigs to IMGT TRBV, TRBD and TRBJ reference genes, with CDR3 defined following IMGT. Any clonotype with a frequency above 0.1% was counted as a highly expanded clone. Shannon entropy served as the measure of repertoire diversity, while the Gini coefficient captured V-J evenness. A clonotype was considered public if more than one individual shared it. TCRdb itself trimmed the public reads at Q25 with fastp, ran MiXCR and retained productive beta chains. Entries are consolidated by CDR3 protein sequence, retaining the most common genes and DNA. The V and J calls were not made by the authors but by TCRdb's processing. In this sample the table shows some 240,000 distinct CDR3 sequences, roughly a fifth of which occur a single time. 10% to 15% of the sample is held by the ten biggest clonotypes.

CDR1 is given as DFQATT and CDR2 as SNEGSKA, both from the germline V gene (reference sequence). The CDR3 numbers 16 residues from cysteine through phenylalanine. CDR3 DNA is the only sequence kept; it has 48 bases, read in frame from the first base. The sample was also linked to a second study, of T cells in Graves' hyperthyroidism and ophthalmopathy. That second publication adds: Graves' hyperthyroidism was defined as stable when no progression to ophthalmopathy occurred over 18 months of follow-up. Hyperthyroidism patients were newly diagnosed, with disease duration under 2 months, and aged 18 to 65 years. The study excluded patients with uncontrolled infections, other autoimmune diseases, pregnancy or lactation. Diagnoses were based on clinical symptoms, serum thyroxine and TRAb, thyroid ultrasound and orbital computed tomography. For the first round of RT-PCR on the TCR CDR3, the HTBI primer set was used together with the Qiagen OneStep RT-PCR kit. Most expanded thyroid clonotypes (frequency above 0.001) were also detected in blood, a finding suggesting that blood repertoires may reflect thyroid immune responses. In cross-validation, a model built on a 13 V-J signature told ophthalmopathy apart from stable hyperthyroidism with less than 90% sensitivity and about 81% specificity, and in testing the same model reached 80%/75%. During validation, the model predicted progression to ophthalmopathy a median of around 6 months ahead of onset, with 70.59% sensitivity and about 72% specificity. To identify distinguishing TCR V-J signatures, a discovery cohort of around 98 patients was used, comprising some 45 with Graves' ophthalmopathy and approximately 58 with stable Graves' hyperthyroidism. An independent validation cohort of around 20 hyperthyroidism patients and 17 patients who later progressed to ophthalmopathy tested prospective prediction of ophthalmopathy. For training and testing, the 100 or so patients in the discovery cohort were randomly divided in a 7:3 ratio. The study also compared thyroid tissue and blood T-cell repertoires from several Graves' hyperthyroidism patients. After sampling, hyperthyroidism patients received methimazole starting at 30 mg daily, and ophthalmopathy patients received high-dose intravenous methylprednisolone. The libraries were constructed in a second round of multiplex PCR and then size-selected and purified. Sequencing of the libraries was done on an Illumina HiSeq2000 using paired-end 100 bp reads. SOAPnuke was used to process the raw data, throwing out any read that contained adapters or uncalled bases, had a mean Phred below 15, or lacked an exact constant-primer or identifier match. COPE v1.2.5 was used to merge high-quality paired reads, and clonotypes were defined as unique nucleotide sequences. Clonotypes were aligned to IMGT TRBV, TRBD and TRBJ reference segments using MiTCR v1.1. Only V-J combinations with frequency above 0.0001, covering 99% to 99.2% of repertoires, were analysed. A TCS score was defined as the ratio between F50 (clonal expansion) and ExV (chaos), using BLOSUM62-based TCRdist between CDR3 peptides within each V-J. Welch's t-statistics and random forest reduced 500 to 650 V-J features to about 12, which were used in a naive Bayes classifier (R e1071). No statistical method was used to set the sample size in advance, and investigators knew the group allocation. According to the paper, TCR Vbeta CDR3 sequencing was carried out on approximately 140 peripheral blood samples, which came from about 45 ophthalmopathy, around 74 hyperthyroidism and about 17 progressor patients.

The source of this sequence is a woman aged 25 to 45 with Graves disease. Donor details come from another sample of the same person, matched by shared clones. The receptor chain draws on TRBV20-1 and TRBJ2-7; no D gene is confidently identified. Sequenced here: peripheral blood mononuclear cells (PBMCs), sampled at new diagnosis, from a patient treated with antithyroid drugs. For the CDR3, the sequence is CSAREPVANPSSEQYF. In nucleotide form, the sequence is TGCAGTGCTAGAGAGCCTGTGGCTAACCCTTCCTCCGAGCAGTACTTC.